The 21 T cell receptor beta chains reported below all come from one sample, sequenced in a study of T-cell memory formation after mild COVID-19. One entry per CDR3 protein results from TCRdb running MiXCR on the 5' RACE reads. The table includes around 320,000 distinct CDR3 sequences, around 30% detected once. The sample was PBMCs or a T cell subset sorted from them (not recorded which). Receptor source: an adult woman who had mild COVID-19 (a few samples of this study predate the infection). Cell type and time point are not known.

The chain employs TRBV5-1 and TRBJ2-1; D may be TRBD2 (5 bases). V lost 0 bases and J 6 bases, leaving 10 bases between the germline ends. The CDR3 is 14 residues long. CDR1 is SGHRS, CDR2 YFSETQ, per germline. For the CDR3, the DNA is TGCGCCAGCAGCTTGGATCGGGGAAGCAATGAGCAGTTCTTC. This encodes CASSLDRGSNEQFF.

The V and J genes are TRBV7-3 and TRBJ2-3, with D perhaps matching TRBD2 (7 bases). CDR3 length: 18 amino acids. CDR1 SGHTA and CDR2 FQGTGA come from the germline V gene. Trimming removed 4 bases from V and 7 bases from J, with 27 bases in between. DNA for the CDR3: TGTGCCAGCAGCTCCATGGCGGGGGCTAGCGGTTACACGAATACGCAGTATTTT. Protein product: CASSSMAGASGYTNTQYF. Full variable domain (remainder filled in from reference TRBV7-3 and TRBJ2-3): GAGVSQTPSNKVTEKGKYVELRCDPISGHTALYWYRQSLGQGPEFLIYFQGTGAADDSGLPNDRFFAVRPEGSVSTLKIQRTERGDSAVYLCASSSMAGASGYTNTQYFGPGTRLTVL.

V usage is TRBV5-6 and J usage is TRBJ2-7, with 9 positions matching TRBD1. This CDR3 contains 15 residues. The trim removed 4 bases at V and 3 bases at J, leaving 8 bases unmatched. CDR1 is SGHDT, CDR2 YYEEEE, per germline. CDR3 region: CASSPGTGIGYEQYF. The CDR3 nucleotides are TGTGCCAGCAGCCCCGGGACAGGGATAGGCTACGAGCAGTACTTC. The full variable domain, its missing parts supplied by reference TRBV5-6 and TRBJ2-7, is DAGVTQSPTHLIKTRGQQVTLRCSPKSGHDTVSWYQQALGQGPQFIFQYYEEEERQRGNFPDRFSGHQFPNYSSELNVNALLLGDSALYLCASSPGTGIGYEQYFGPGTRLTVT.

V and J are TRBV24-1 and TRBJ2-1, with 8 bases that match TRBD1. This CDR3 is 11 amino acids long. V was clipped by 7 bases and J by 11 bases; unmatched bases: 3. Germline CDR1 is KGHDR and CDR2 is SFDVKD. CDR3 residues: CATRQGAKQFF. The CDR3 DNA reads TGTGCCACCAGGCAGGGGGCGAAGCAGTTCTTC.

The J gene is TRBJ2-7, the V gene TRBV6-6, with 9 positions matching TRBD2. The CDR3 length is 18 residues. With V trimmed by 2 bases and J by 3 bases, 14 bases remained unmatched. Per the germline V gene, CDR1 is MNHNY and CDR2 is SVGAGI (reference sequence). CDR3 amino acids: CASSYVGGRALHRYEQYF. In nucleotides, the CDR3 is TGTGCCAGCAGTTACGTTGGCGGGAGGGCCCTACACCGCTACGAGCAGTACTTC.

For the CDR3, the DNA is TGTGCCAGCAGCCTCCGTCGGGTCTCTGAAGCTTTCTTT. Its translation is CASSLRRVSEAFF. The V gene is TRBV7-9, the J gene TRBJ1-1; no clear D gene. Germline V lookup: CDR1 SEHNR, CDR2 FQNEAQ (reference sequence). Trimming shortened V by 5 bases and J by 6 bases, and 13 bases separated the two germline ends. This CDR3 has 13 amino acids.

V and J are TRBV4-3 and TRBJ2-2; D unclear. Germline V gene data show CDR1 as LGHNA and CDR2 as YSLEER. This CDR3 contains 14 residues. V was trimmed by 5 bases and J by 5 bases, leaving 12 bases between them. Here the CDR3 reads CASSSYMGTGELFF. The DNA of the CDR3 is TGCGCCAGCAGCTCTTACATGGGGACCGGGGAGCTGTTTTTT.

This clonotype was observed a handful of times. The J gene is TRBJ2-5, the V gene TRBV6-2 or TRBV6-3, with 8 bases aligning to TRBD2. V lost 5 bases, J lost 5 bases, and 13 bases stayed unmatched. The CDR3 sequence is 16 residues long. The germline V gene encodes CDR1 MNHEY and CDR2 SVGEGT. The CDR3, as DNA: TGTGCCAGCAGTCCCGGGGTAGCGGGAAATGCGGAGACCCAGTACTTC. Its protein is CASSPGVAGNAETQYF.

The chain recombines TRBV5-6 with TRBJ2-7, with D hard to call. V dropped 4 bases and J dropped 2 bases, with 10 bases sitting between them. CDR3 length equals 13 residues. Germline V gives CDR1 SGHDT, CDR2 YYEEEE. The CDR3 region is CASSHGQPYEQYF. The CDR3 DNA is TGTGCCAGCAGCCATGGCCAACCCTACGAGCAGTACTTC.

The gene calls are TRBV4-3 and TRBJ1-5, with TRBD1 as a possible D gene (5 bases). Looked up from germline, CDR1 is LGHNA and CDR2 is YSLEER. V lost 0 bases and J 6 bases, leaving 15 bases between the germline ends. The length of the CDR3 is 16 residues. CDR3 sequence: CASSQDLAGQGQPQHF. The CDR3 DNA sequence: TGCGCCAGCAGCCAAGATCTCGCGGGGCAGGGTCAGCCCCAGCATTTT.

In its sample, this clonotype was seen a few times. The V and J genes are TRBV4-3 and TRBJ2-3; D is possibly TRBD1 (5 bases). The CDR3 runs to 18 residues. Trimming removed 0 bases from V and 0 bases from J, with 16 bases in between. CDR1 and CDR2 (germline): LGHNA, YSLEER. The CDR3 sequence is CASSQDYNGAGSTDTQYF. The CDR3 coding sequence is TGCGCCAGCAGCCAAGATTACAATGGGGCAGGTAGCACAGATACGCAGTATTTT.

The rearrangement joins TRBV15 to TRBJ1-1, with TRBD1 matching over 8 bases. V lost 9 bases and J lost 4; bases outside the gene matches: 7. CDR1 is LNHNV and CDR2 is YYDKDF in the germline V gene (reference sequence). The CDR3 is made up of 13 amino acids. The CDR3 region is CATPYDRGTEAFF. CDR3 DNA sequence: TGTGCCACTCCATACGACAGGGGCACTGAAGCTTTCTTT.

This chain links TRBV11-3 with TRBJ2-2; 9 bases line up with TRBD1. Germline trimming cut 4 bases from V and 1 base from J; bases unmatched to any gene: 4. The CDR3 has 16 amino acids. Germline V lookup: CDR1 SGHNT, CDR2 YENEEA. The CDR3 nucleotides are TGTGCCAGCAGCTCGTACAGGGGGCTGAACACCGGGGAGCTGTTTTTT. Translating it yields CASSSYRGLNTGELFF.

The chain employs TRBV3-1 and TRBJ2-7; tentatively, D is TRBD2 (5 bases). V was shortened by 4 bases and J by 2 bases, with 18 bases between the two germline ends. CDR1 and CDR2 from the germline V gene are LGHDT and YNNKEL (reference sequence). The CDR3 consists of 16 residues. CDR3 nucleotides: TGTGCCAGCAGCCGGCAGATAGCGTCCCATACCTACGAGCAGTACTTC. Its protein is CASSRQIASHTYEQYF.

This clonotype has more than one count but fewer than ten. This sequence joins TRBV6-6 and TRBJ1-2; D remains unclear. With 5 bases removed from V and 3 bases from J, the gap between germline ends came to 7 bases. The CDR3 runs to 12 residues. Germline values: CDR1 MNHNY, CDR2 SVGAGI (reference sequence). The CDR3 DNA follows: TGTGCCAGCAGTCTCCAGGACTATGGCTACACCTTC. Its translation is CASSLQDYGYTF.

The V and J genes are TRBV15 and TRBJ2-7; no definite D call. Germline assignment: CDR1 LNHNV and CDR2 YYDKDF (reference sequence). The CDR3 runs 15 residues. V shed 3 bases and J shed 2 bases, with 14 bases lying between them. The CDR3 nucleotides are TGTGCCACCAGCAGCCCAAGATCAAGGACCTACGAGCAGTACTTC. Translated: CATSSPRSRTYEQYF.

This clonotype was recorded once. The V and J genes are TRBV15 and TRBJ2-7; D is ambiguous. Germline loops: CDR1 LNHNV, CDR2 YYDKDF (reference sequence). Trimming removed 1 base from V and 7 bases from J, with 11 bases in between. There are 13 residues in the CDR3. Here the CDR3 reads CATSRVGKGEQYF. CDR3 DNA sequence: TGTGCCACCAGCAGAGTTGGTAAAGGGGAGCAGTACTTC.

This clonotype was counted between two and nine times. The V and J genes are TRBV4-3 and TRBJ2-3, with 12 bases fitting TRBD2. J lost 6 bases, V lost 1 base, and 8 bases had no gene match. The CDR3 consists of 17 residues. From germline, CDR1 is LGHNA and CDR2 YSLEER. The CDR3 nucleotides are TGCGCCAGCAGCCAAGGCGGACTAGCGGGAACGGGGGATACGCAGTATTTT. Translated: CASSQGGLAGTGDTQYF.

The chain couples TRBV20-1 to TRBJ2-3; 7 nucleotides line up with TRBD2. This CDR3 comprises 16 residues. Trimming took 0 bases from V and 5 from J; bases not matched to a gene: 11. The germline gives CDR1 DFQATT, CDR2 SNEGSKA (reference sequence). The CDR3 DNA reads TGCAGTGCTAGAGATCTTCGAGCGGGGCGGGAAGATACGCAGTATTTT. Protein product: CSARDLRAGREDTQYF.

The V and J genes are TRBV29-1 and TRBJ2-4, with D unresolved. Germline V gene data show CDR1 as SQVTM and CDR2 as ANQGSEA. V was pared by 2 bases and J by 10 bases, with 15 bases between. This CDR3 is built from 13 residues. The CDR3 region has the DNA TGCAGCGTTGAATACGGCTCAGCCGGAATTCAGTACTTC. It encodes CSVEYGSAGIQYF.

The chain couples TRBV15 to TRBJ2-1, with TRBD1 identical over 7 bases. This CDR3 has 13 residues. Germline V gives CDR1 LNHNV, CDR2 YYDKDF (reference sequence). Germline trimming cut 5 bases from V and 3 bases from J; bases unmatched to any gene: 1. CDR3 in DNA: TGTGCCACCAGCGGGACAGTCTACAATGAGCAGTTCTTC. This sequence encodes CATSGTVYNEQFF.